This T cell receptor beta chain was identified in a study of shared clonotypes between healthy human individuals. Caucasian adults residing in Nashville, Tennessee made up all the donors. A split of CD4+ cells into CD45RA+ naive and CD45RA-negative memory subsets was performed. About this clone: No antigen is known for it.

With 1 base removed from V and 3 bases from J, the gap between germline ends came to 10 bases. Germline CDR1 and CDR2: SGHRS and YFSETQ. CDR3 size: 14 residues. General study results and limits: Sorted-subset sequencing was shown by rarefaction to be incomplete despite large depth.

Method: immunoSEQ multiplex PCR; TCRdb's copy keeps in-frame clones and lacks some. This sample has about 1.5 million clones; around 98% occur once, and the top ten carry 0.4% to 0.55%. The sequenced material came from naive CD4+ T cells sorted from blood. Indicated subset: CD45RA+ positively selected. This TCR was sampled from a man aged 25-45 years in good health. The chain employs TRBV5-1 and TRBJ1-2, with D uncertain. The CDR3 here is CASSLTAEHYGYTF. DNA for the CDR3: TGCGCCAGCAGCTTGACGGCGGAGCACTATGGCTACACCTTC.